This T cell receptor beta chain was recovered during a study of PD-1 blockade in classical Hodgkin lymphoma. Study-wide background: Every 2 weeks, patients got 3 mg/kg intravenous nivolumab. General study points: There was a significant rise in CD4+ TCR diversity by C4D1, with no such rise for CD8+. Reported findings placed baseline TCR diversity lower in newly diagnosed patients (compared with healthy donors).

This table comes from immunoSEQ multiplex PCR, and its TCRdb copy is limited to in-frame clones, with some not included. The table records 53,000 or so clones, over 70% of them present only once. As regards this clone: Its cognate antigen is unknown.

After autologous stem cell transplantation all patients relapsed, and prior brentuximab vedotin exposure differed between cohorts. There are 18 residues in the CDR3. Germline V CDR1 and CDR2: SGHTA, FQGNSA. With 7 bases clipped from V and 5 bases from J, the junction kept 14 bases outside the gene matches. Sequencing used peripheral blood mononuclear cells (PBMCs), obtained at baseline. The receptor was derived from a human donor with classical Hodgkin lymphoma. This chain connects TRBV7-2 to TRBJ2-5; 15 nucleotides agree with TRBD2. The CDR3 region is CASTRGLAGGGWEETQYF. CDR3 in DNA: TGTGCCAGCACCCGCGGACTAGCGGGAGGGGGCTGGGAGGAGACCCAGTACTTC. Supplemented by reference TRBV7-2 and TRBJ2-5, the full variable domain reads GAGVSQSPSNKVTEKGKDVELRCDPISGHTALYWYRQSLGQGLEFLIYFQGNSAPDKSGLPSDRFSAERTGGSVSTLTIQRTQQEDSAVYLCASTRGLAGGGWEETQYFGPGTRLLVL.